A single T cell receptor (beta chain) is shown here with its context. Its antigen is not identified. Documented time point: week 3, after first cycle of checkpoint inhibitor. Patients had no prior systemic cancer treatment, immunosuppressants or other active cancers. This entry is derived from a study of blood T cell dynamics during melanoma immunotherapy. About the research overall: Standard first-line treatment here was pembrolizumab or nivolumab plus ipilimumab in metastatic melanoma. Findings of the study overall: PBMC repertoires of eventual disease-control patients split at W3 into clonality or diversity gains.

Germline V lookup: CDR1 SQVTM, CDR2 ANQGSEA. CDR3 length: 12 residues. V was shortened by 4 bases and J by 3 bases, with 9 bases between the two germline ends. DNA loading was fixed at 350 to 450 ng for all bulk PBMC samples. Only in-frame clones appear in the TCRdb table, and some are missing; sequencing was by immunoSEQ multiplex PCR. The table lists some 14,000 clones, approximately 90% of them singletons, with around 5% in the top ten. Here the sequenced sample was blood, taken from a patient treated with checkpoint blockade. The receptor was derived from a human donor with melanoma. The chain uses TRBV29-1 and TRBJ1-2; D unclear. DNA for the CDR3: TGCAGCGTTGGGGGTTTCGACTATGGCTACACCTTC. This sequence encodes CSVGGFDYGYTF.